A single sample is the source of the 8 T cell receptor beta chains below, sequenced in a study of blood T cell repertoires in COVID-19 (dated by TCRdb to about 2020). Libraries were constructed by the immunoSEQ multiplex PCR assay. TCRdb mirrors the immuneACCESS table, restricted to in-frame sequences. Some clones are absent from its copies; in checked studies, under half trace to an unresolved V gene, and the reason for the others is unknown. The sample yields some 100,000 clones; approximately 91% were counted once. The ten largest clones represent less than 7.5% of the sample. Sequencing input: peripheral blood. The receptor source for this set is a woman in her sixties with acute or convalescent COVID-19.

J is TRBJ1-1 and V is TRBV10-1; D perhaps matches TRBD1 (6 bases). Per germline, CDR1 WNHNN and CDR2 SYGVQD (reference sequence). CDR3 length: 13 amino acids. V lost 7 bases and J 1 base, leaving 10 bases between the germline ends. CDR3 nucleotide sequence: TGCGCCAGCAAACAGGGCAGGAACACTGAAGCTTTCTTT. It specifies CASKQGRNTEAFF.

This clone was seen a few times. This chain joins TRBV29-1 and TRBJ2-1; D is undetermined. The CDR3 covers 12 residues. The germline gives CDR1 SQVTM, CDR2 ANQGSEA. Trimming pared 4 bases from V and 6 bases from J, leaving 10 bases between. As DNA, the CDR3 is TGCAGCGTTGCCCGCGGTTCCAATGAGCAGTTCTTC. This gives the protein CSVARGSNEQFF.

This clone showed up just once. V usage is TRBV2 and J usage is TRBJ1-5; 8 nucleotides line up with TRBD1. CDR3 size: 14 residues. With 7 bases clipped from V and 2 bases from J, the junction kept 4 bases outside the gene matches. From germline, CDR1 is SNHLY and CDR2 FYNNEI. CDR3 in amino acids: CASKSQGGNQPQHF. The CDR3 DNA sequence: TGTGCCAGCAAATCACAGGGGGGCAATCAGCCCCAGCATTTT.

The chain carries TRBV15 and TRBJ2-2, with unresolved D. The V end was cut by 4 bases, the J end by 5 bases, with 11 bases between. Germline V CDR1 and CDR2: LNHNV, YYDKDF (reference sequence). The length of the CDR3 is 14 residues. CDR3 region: CATSMKRETGELFF. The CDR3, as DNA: TGTGCCACCAGCATGAAACGAGAGACCGGGGAGCTGTTTTTT.

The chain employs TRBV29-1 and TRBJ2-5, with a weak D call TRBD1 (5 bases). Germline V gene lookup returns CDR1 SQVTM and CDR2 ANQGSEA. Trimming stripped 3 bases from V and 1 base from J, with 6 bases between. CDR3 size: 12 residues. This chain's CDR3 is CSVDDSQETQYF. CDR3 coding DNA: TGCAGCGTTGATGACAGCCAAGAGACCCAGTACTTC.

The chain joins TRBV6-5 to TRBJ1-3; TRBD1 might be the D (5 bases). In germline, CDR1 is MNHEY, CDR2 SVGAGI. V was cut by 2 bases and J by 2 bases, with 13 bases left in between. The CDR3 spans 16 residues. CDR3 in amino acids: CASSYRVQGAGNTIYF. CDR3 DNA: TGTGCCAGCAGTTACCGAGTTCAAGGGGCTGGAAACACCATATATTTT.

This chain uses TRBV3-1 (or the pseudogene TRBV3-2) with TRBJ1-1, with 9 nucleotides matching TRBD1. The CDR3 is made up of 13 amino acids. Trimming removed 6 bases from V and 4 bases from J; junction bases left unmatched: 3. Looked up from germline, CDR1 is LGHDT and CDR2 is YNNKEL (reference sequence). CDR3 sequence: CASSRDRVTEAFF. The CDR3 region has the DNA TGTGCCAGCAGTCGGGACAGGGTCACTGAAGCTTTCTTT.

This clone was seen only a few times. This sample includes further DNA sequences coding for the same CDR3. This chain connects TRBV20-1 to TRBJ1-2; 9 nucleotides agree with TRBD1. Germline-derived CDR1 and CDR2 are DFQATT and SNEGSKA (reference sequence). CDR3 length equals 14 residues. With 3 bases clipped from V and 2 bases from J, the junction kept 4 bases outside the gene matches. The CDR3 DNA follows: TGCAGTGCTAGTGGGGGACAGGGCAACTATGGCTACACCTTC. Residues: CSASGGQGNYGYTF.